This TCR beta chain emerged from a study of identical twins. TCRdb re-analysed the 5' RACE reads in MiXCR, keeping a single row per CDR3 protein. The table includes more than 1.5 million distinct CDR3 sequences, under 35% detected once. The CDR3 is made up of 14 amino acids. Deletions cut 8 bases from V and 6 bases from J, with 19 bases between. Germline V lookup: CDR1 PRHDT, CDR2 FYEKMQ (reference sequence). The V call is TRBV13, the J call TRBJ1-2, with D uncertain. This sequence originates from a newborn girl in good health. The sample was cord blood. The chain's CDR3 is CASGSWGSGHGYTF. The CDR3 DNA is TGTGCCAGCGGCAGTTGGGGTTCCGGCCATGGCTACACCTTC.